The 15 T cell receptor beta chains given below trace back to one sample, sequenced in a study of T cell changes during pregnancy in multiple sclerosis. Only in-frame clones appear in the TCRdb table, and some are missing; sequencing was by immunoSEQ multiplex PCR. The table has 55,000 to 85,000 clones, under 95% seen once. Sequencing used peripheral blood, obtained after pregnancy. Receptors were obtained from a female donor with multiple sclerosis, enrolled in a pregnancy study.

V and J are TRBV5-1 and TRBJ1-5, with unresolved D. Trimming pared 2 bases from V and 0 bases from J, leaving 12 bases between. This CDR3 has 16 residues. Germline values: CDR1 SGHRS, CDR2 YFSETQ. The CDR3 DNA sequence: TGCGCCAGCAGCTTCGGGGAGGTCCCTAGCAATCAGCCCCAGCATTTT. It codes for CASSFGEVPSNQPQHF.

The J gene is TRBJ2-7, the V gene TRBV5-4; D possibly corresponds to TRBD1 (6 bases). The CDR3 sequence is 14 residues long. The V end was cut by 3 bases, the J end by 0 bases, with 10 bases between. The germline V gene has CDR1 SGHNT and CDR2 YYREEE (reference sequence). CDR3 amino acids: CASSSGQISYEQYF. In nucleotides, the CDR3 is TGTGCCAGCAGCTCCGGACAGATCTCCTACGAGCAGTACTTC.

The chain combines TRBV9 with TRBJ1-1; perhaps TRBD1 as D (5 bases). Germline-derived CDR1 and CDR2 are SGDLS and YYNGEE. V dropped 4 bases and J dropped 1 base, with 14 bases sitting between them. The CDR3 is made up of 15 amino acids. CDR3 DNA sequence: TGTGCCAGCAGCCCATATACGACAGCGAACACTGAAGCTTTCTTT. Protein product: CASSPYTTANTEAFF.

This clone appeared a few times. The rearrangement uses TRBV11-2 and TRBJ1-4; TRBD1 matches 9 bases. CDR3 length equals 14 residues. The germline V gene has CDR1 SGHAT and CDR2 FQNNGV. V lost 4 bases to trimming and J lost 7 bases; unmatched junction nucleotides: 4. The CDR3 DNA follows: TGTGCCAGCAGCTGGACAGGGGCCATTGAAAAACTGTTTTTT. It encodes CASSWTGAIEKLFF.

This rearrangement joins TRBV11-1 to TRBJ1-1; 10 bases fit TRBD1. There are 16 residues in the CDR3. Germline loops: CDR1 SGHAT, CDR2 FQDESV (reference sequence). V dropped 7 bases and J dropped 4; count of bases not matched to a gene: 12. DNA for the CDR3: TGTGCCAGCAAAGGGACAGGGGTTTTTTTTGGCACTGAAGCTTTCTTT. Protein: CASKGTGVFFGTEAFF.

The CDR3 loop is CASLLAGAETQYF. The CDR3 DNA is TGTGCCAGCCTACTAGCGGGGGCAGAGACCCAGTACTTC. The chain is built from TRBV2 and TRBJ2-5, with 11 nucleotides matching TRBD2. V lost 8 bases to trimming and J lost 4 bases; unmatched junction nucleotides: 3. Germline-derived CDR1 and CDR2 are SNHLY and FYNNEI. The CDR3 contains 13 residues.

V gene TRBV28 combines with J gene TRBJ2-7; D may be TRBD2 (6 bases). This CDR3 spans 16 amino acids. The germline V gene has CDR1 MDHEN and CDR2 SYDVKM. V lost 4 bases and J 4 bases, leaving 20 bases between the germline ends. This chain's CDR3 is CASSSQAGPGLYEQYF. CDR3 nucleotides: TGTGCCAGCAGTTCTCAAGCGGGTCCTGGCCTATACGAGCAGTACTTC.

The CDR3 spells CASSIGPSDSTDTQYF. DNA of the CDR3: TGTGCCAGTAGTATCGGCCCTAGCGACAGCACAGATACGCAGTATTTT. This sequence joins TRBV19 and TRBJ2-3, with D tentatively TRBD2 (6 bases). CDR1 is LNHDA and CDR2 is SQIVND in the germline V gene (reference sequence). V was clipped by 3 bases and J by 0 bases, with 13 bases between them. This CDR3 spans 16 amino acids.

For the CDR3, the DNA is TGTGCCAGCAGCATCGGGACAGTTAGCACAGATACGCAGTATTTT. This gives the protein CASSIGTVSTDTQYF. J is TRBJ2-3 and V is TRBV6-1, with 7 bases identical to TRBD1. The CDR3 has 15 residues. The junction had 6 bases not matched to a gene; V was cut back by 6 bases and J by 0 bases. Germline V gene sequence: CDR1 MNHNS, CDR2 SASEGT.

The chain carries TRBV18 and TRBJ1-3; D perhaps matches TRBD1 (6 bases). This CDR3 has 16 amino acids. Germline assignment: CDR1 KGHSH and CDR2 LQKENI. V was trimmed by 1 base and J by 3 bases, leaving 13 bases between them. CDR3 sequence (DNA): TGTGCCAGCTCACCACTTGGACAGATGGATGGAAACACCATATATTTT. The encoded protein is CASSPLGQMDGNTIYF.

V gene TRBV10-3 combines with J gene TRBJ1-4; the match to TRBD1 covers 7 bases. Germline V gene lookup returns CDR1 ENHRY and CDR2 SYGVKD. The CDR3 totals 14 residues. The V segment lost 6 bases and the J segment 4 bases; nucleotides outside the gene matches: 5. CDR3 coding DNA: TGTGCCATCAGCCCGGGGACAGTTAATGAAAAACTGTTTTTT. Its translation: CAISPGTVNEKLFF.

The rearrangement links TRBV30 to TRBJ2-5; the D gene is possibly TRBD1 (6 bases). Per the germline V gene, CDR1 is GTSNPN and CDR2 is SVGIG (reference sequence). The CDR3 extends over 13 amino acids. V was shortened by 5 bases and J by 4 bases, with 14 bases between the two germline ends. CDR3 residues: CAWGVQGAETQYF. The CDR3 region has the DNA TGTGCCTGGGGGGTACAGGGCGCAGAGACCCAGTACTTC.

The chain recombines TRBV5-1 with TRBJ1-1; 7 bases line up with TRBD1. Germline CDR1 reads SGHRS; CDR2 reads YFSETQ. The CDR3 totals 16 residues. J lost 1 base, V lost 4 bases, and 10 bases had no gene match. The CDR3 protein is CASSLPQGRGNTEAFF. The CDR3 DNA reads as TGCGCCAGCAGCCTACCACAGGGGCGAGGGAACACTGAAGCTTTCTTT.

The V gene is TRBV5-6, the J gene TRBJ1-2; D is ambiguous. Germline CDR1 is SGHDT and CDR2 is YYEEEE. The length of the CDR3 is 14 residues. V gave up 4 bases and J gave up 3 bases, with 13 bases separating them. CDR3 nucleotides: TGTGCCAGCAGCCCCGACGAGGTTGACTATGGCTACACCTTC. This translates into CASSPDEVDYGYTF.

The chain combines TRBV5-1 with TRBJ1-6, with TRBD1 identical over 8 bases. The trim removed 4 bases at V and 7 bases at J, leaving 4 bases unmatched. The CDR3 has 14 residues. Germline-derived CDR1 and CDR2 are SGHRS and YFSETQ. This CDR3 is CASSQTGENSPLHF. CDR3 sequence (DNA): TGCGCCAGCAGCCAGACAGGGGAAAATTCACCCCTCCACTTT.